In its sample, the clone carrying this T cell receptor (beta chain) was seen many times. This sample is drawn from a study of T cells in Graves' hyperthyroidism and ophthalmopathy. Germline loops: CDR1 WNHNN, CDR2 SYGVQD (reference sequence). V was clipped by 2 bases and J by 6 bases; unmatched bases: 4. This CDR3 comprises 13 residues. RNA transcripts provided the source from which TCR beta CDR3 regions were amplified. HTBI primers were employed in a first-round RT-PCR of the TCR CDR3. TCRdb passed the multiplex PCR reads through MiXCR, listing each CDR3 protein once. The sample lists some 460,000 distinct CDR3 sequences, around a sixth occurring once. It was uncontrolled infection, other autoimmune disease, pregnancy or lactation that excluded patients.

Sample: blood. The chain recombines TRBV10-1 with TRBJ2-7, with 7 bases identical to TRBD1. The receptor comes from a woman under 30 with Graves' hyperthyroidism. This CDR3 reads CASSEGYRGEQYF. The CDR3 DNA reads as TGCGCCAGCAGTGAGGGGTACAGGGGCGAGCAGTACTTC.